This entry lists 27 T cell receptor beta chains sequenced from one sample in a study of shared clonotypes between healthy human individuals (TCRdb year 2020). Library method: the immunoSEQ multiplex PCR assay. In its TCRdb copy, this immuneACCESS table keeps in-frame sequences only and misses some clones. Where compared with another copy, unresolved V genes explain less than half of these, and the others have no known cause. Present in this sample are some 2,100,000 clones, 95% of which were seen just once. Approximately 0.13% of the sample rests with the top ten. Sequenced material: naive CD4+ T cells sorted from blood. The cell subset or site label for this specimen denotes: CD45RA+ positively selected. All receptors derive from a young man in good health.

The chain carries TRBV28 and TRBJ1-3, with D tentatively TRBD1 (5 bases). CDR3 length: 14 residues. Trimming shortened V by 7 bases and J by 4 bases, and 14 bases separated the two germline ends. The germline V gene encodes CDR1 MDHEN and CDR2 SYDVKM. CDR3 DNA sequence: TGTGCCAGCACGGCAGGGAGATCCGGAAACACCATATATTTT. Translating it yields CASTAGRSGNTIYF.

CDR3 sequence (DNA): TGTGCCAGCAGCGTGCGGGGCGGGAACTCTGGAAACACCATATATTTT. As protein: CASSVRGGNSGNTIYF. The chain has TRBV9 and TRBJ1-3; a possible D gene is TRBD1 (5 bases). With 2 bases removed from V and 0 bases from J, the gap between germline ends came to 12 bases. The CDR3 contains 16 residues. Germline values: CDR1 SGDLS, CDR2 YYNGEE.

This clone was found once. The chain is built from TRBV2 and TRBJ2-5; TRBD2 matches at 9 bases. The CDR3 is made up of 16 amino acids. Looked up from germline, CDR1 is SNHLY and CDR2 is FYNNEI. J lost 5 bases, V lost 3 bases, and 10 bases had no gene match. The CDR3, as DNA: TGTGCCAGCAGTGAGGTGGTAGCGGGGGCCCGGGAGACCCAGTACTTC. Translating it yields CASSEVVAGARETQYF.

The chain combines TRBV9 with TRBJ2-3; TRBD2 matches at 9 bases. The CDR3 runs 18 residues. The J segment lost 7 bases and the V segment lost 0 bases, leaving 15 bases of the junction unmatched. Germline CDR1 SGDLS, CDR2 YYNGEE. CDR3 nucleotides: TGTGCCAGCAGCGTAGCTCTCGGGACTAGCTTGAGGAGGTATACGCAGTATTTT. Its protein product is CASSVALGTSLRRYTQYF.

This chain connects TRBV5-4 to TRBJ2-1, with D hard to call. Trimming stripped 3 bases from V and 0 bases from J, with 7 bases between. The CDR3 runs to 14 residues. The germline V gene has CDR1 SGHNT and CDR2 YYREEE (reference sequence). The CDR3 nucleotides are TGTGCCAGCAGCTGGAGAGGCTCCTACAATGAGCAGTTCTTC. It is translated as CASSWRGSYNEQFF.

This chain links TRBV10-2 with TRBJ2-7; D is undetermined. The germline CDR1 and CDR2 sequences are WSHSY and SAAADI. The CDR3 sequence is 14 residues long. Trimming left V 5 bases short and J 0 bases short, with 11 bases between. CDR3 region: CASSYWGNSYEQYF. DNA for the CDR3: TGCGCCAGCAGTTACTGGGGTAACTCCTACGAGCAGTACTTC.

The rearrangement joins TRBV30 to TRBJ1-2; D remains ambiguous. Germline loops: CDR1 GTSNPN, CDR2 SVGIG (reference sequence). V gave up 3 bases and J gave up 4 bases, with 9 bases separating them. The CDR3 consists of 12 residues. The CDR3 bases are TGTGCCTGGAGCGCGGACCCCTATGGCTACACCTTC. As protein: CAWSADPYGYTF.

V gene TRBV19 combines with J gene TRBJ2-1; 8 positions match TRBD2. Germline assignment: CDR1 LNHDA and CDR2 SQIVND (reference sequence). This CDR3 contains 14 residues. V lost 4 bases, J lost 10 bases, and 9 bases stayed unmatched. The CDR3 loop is CASSRAGTRWEQFF. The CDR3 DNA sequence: TGTGCCAGTAGTAGAGCCGGGACTAGGTGGGAGCAGTTCTTC.

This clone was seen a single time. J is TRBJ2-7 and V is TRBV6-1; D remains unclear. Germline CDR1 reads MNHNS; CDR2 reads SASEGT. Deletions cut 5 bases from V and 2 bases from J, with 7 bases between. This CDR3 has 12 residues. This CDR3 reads CASSLVAYEQYF. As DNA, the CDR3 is TGTGCCAGCAGTTTAGTGGCCTACGAGCAGTACTTC.

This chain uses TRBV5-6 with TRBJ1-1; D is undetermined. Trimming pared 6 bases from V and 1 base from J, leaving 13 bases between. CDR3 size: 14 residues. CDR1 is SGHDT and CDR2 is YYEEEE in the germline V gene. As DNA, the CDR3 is TGTGCCAGCACGGATACTCGGTCGAACACTGAAGCTTTCTTT. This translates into CASTDTRSNTEAFF.

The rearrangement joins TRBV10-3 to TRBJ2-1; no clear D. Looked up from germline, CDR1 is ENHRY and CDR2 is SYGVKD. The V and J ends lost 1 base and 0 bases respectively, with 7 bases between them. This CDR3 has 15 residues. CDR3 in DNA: TGTGCCATCAGTGAGTTGGCAAGCTCCTACAATGAGCAGTTCTTC. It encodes CAISELASSYNEQFF.

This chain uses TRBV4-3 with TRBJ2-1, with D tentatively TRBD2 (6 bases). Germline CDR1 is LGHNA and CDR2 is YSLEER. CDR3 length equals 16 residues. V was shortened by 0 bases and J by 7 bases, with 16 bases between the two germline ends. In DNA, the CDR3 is TGCGCCAGCAGCCAAGATTGGGGGGACGTCTGGAATGAGCAGTTCTTC. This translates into CASSQDWGDVWNEQFF.

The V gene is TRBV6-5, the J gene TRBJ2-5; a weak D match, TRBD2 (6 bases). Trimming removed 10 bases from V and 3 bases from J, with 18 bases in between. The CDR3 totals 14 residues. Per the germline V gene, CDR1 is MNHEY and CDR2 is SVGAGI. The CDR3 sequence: CATGSGGAEETQYF. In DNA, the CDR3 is TGTGCCACCGGGAGCGGTGGGGCAGAAGAGACCCAGTACTTC.

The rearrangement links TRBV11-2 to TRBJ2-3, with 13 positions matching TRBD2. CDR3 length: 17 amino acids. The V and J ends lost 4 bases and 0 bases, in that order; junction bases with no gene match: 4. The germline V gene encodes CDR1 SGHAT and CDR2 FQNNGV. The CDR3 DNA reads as TGTGCCAGCAGCTCCGGGACTAGCGGGACGAGCACAGATACGCAGTATTTT. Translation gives CASSSGTSGTSTDTQYF.

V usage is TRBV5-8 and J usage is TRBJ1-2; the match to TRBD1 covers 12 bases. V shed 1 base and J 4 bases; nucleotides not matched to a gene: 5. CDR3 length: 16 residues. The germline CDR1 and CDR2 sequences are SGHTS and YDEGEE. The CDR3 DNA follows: TGTGCCAGCAGCTTGAGGGACAGGGGGCTTGTCTATGGCTACACCTTC. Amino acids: CASSLRDRGLVYGYTF.

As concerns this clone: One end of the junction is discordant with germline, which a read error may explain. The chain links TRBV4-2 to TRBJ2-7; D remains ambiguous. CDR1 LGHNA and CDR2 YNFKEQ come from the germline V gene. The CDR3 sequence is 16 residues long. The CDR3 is CASSQDLRVGWPLVSF. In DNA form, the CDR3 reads TGTGCCAGCAGCCAAGATTTGAGAGTAGGATGGCCCCTTGTATCATTC.

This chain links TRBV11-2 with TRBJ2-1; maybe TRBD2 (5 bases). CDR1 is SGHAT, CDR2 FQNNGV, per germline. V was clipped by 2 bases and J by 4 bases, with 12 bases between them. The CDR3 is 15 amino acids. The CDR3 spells CASSLSSGGYNEQFF. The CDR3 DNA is TGTGCCAGCAGCTTATCGTCGGGCGGGTACAATGAGCAGTTCTTC.

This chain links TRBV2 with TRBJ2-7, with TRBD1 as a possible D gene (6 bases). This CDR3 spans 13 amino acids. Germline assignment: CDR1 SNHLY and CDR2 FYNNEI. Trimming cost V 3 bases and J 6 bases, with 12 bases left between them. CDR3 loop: CASSDDRRFEQYF. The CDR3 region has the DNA TGTGCCAGCAGTGATGACAGGAGGTTCGAGCAGTACTTC. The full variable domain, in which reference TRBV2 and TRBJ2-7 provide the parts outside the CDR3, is EPEVTQTPSHQVTQMGQEVILRCVPISNHLYFYWYRQILGQKVEFLVSFYNNEISEKSEIFDDQFSVERPDGSNFTLKIRSTKLEDSAMYFCASSDDRRFEQYFGPGTRLTVT.

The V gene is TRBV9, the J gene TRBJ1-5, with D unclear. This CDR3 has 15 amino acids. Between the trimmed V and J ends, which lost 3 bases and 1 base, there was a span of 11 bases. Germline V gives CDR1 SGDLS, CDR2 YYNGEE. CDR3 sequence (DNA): TGTGCCAGCAGCGCGTATGGTGGCAGCAATCAGCCCCAGCATTTT. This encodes CASSAYGGSNQPQHF.

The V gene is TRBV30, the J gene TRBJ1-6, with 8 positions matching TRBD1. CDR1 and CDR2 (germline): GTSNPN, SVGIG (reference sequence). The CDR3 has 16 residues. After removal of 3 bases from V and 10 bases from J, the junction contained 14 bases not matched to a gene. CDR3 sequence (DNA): TGTGCCTGGAGCGCGGATCAGGGGGCGGCGGGGTCACCCCTCCACTTT. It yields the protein CAWSADQGAAGSPLHF.

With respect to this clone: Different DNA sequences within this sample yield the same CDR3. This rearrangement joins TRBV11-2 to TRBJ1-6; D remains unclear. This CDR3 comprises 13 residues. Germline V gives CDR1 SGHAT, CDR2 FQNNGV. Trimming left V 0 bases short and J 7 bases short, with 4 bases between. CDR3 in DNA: TGTGCCAGCAGCTTAGACCTAAATTCACCCCTCCACTTT. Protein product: CASSLDLNSPLHF. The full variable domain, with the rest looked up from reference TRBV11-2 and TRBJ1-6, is EAGVAQSPRYKIIEKRQSVAFWCNPISGHATLYWYQQILGQGPKLLIQFQNNGVVDDSQLPKDRFSAERLKGVDSTLKIQPAKLEDSAVYLCASSLDLNSPLHFGNGTRLTVT.

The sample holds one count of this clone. The CDR3 loop is CASSLGLPEYNEQFF. For the CDR3, the DNA is TGTGCCAGCAGTCTGGGACTACCTGAATACAATGAGCAGTTCTTC. J is TRBJ2-1 and V is TRBV27, with 7 nucleotides matching TRBD2. The CDR3 runs 15 residues. Trimming at V came to 5 bases and at J to 4 bases, leaving 8 bases not matched to a gene. Per the germline V gene, CDR1 is MNHEY and CDR2 is SMNVEV (reference sequence).

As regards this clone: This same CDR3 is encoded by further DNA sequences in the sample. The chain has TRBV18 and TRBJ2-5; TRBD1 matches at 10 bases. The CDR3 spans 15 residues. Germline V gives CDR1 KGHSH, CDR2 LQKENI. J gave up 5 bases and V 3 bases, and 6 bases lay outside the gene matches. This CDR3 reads CASSPRQGAGETQYF. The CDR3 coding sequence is TGTGCCAGCTCACCTCGACAGGGGGCGGGTGAGACCCAGTACTTC. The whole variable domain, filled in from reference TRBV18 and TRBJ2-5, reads NAGVMQNPRHLVRRRGQEARLRCSPMKGHSHVYWYRQLPEEGLKFMVYLQKENIIDESGMPKERFSAEFPKEGPSILRIQQVVRGDSAAYFCASSPRQGAGETQYFGPGTRLLVL.

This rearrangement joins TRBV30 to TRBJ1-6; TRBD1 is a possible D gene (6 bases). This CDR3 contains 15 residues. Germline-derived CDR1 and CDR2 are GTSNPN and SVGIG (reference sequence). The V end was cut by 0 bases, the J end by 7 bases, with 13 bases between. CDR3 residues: CAWSVQGGVNSPLHF. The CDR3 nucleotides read TGTGCCTGGAGTGTACAAGGGGGGGTGAATTCACCCCTCCACTTT.

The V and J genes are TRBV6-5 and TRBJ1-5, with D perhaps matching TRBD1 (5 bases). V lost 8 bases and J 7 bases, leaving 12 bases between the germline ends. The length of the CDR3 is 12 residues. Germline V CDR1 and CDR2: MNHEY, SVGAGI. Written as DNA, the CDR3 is TGTGCCAGCGGCAGGGAGGACCAGCCCCAGCATTTT. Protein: CASGREDQPQHF.

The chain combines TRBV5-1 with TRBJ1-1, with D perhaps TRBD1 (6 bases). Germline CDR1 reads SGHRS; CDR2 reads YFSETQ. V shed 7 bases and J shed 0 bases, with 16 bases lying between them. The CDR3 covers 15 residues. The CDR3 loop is CASQRQESMNTEAFF. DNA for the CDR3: TGCGCCAGCCAAAGACAGGAATCAATGAACACTGAAGCTTTCTTT.

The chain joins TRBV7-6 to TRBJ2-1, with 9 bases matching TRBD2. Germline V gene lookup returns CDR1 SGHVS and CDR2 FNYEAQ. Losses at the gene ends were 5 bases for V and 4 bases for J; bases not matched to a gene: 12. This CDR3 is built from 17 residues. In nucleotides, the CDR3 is TGTGCCAGCAGCGAAGACTATAGCGGGAGTGGGTACAATGAGCAGTTCTTC. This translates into CASSEDYSGSGYNEQFF.